This T cell receptor (beta chain) comes out of a study of shared clonotypes between healthy human individuals. All donors were Caucasian adults living in Nashville, Tennessee. The table came from immunoSEQ multiplex PCR; TCRdb's copy has only in-frame clones and leaves some out. Of nearly 1 million clones listed, 76% were seen once; the top ten hold around 1.5%. The trim removed 5 bases at V and 6 bases at J, leaving 2 bases unmatched. Per the germline V gene, CDR1 is MNHEY and CDR2 is SMNVEV (reference sequence). The CDR3 runs 14 residues. The sample was memory CD4+ T cells sorted from blood. The subset: CD45RA-negative fraction. The clonotype was recovered from a man between 18 and 29 years old in good health. This chain uses TRBV27 with TRBJ1-6; 9 bases are shared with TRBD1. The CDR3 coding sequence is TGTGCCAGCAGTGAGGACAGGGGTAATTCACCCCTCCACTTT. Residues: CASSEDRGNSPLHF.